This paragraph covers one T cell receptor (beta chain) sequence. Its antigen is unidentified. Germline loops: CDR1 MNHEY, CDR2 SVGAGI. This CDR3 comprises 14 residues. J was trimmed by 5 bases and V by 6 bases; bases with no gene match: 6. Some clones are missing from TCRdb's copy, which holds only in-frame ones; the method was immunoSEQ multiplex PCR. The table has millions of clones, about 95% seen once. This sample was included in a study of shared clonotypes between healthy human individuals. Naive CD8 populations comprised CD45RO-negative cells positively selected for CCR7, excluding terminally differentiated effector memory CD45RA+ cells. Overall study results and limits: Limited genetic and exposure-history diversity came from having few donors.

V usage is TRBV6-5 and J usage is TRBJ2-3, with TRBD1 matching 9 bases. The sequencing input was naive CD8+ T cells sorted from blood. This TCR derives from a man between 18 and 35 years old in good health. The DNA for the CDR3 is TGTGCCAGCAGCTGGGACAGGGCAGGAGATACGCAGTATTTT. As protein: CASSWDRAGDTQYF.